This TCR beta chain was found in a study of control samples from healthy donors and cancer patients. Trimming at V came to 8 bases and at J to 2 bases, leaving 6 bases not matched to a gene. Germline V CDR1 and CDR2: SNHLY, FYNNEI. The CDR3 extends over 15 amino acids. The assay was immunoSEQ multiplex PCR, and TCRdb's table has in-frame clones only and misses some. Here the sample spans over 75,000 clones, around 80% being singletons. The sequence was collected from a man aged 55-75 years in good health. The sequencing input was blood. This chain joins TRBV2 and TRBJ2-1, with 10 bases identical to TRBD1. CDR3: CASLGTGVAYNEQFF. CDR3 in DNA: TGTGCCAGCTTGGGGACAGGGGTTGCCTACAATGAGCAGTTCTTC.